The 32 T cell receptor beta chains below come from one sample, sequenced in a study of T cell responses to AZD1222 COVID-19 vaccine. The table came from immunoSEQ multiplex PCR; TCRdb's copy has only in-frame clones and leaves some out. Here the sample spans about 130,000 clones, around 90% being singletons. The input for sequencing was peripheral blood, taken 28 days after the second AZD1222 dose. These receptor sequences come from an adult who received the AZD1222 COVID-19 vaccine.

V usage is TRBV2 and J usage is TRBJ2-1; TRBD2 agrees at 8 bases. The CDR3 sequence is 16 residues long. The junction had 16 bases not matched to a gene; V was cut back by 6 bases and J by 9 bases. CDR1 and CDR2 (germline): SNHLY, FYNNEI. CDR3 DNA: TGTGCCAGCAGGAGAAGCGGGAGCGGGGTCACAGTTGAGCAGTTCTTC. Translating gives CASRRSGSGVTVEQFF.

The chain joins TRBV5-1 to TRBJ1-3; D is possibly TRBD1 (5 bases). The CDR3 is made up of 15 amino acids. With 5 bases removed from V and 3 bases from J, the gap between germline ends came to 15 bases. Germline CDR1 is SGHRS and CDR2 is YFSETQ. The CDR3 DNA reads TGCGCCAGCAGGGGGGACCCCCGAGTTGGAAACACCATATATTTT. This translates into CASRGDPRVGNTIYF.

The chain combines TRBV7-2 with TRBJ2-1; the D gene could be TRBD1 or TRBD2 (6 bases each). Germline CDR1 SGHTA, CDR2 FQGNSA. The CDR3 totals 16 residues. V was shortened by 3 bases and J by 9 bases, with 21 bases between the two germline ends. The CDR3 protein is CASSFNAGTPTGEQFF. As DNA, the CDR3 is TGTGCCAGCAGCTTTAACGCGGGGACACCTACAGGTGAGCAGTTCTTC.

The chain joins TRBV13 to TRBJ1-1, with D possibly TRBD1 on 5 matching bases. Germline assignment: CDR1 PRHDT and CDR2 FYEKMQ (reference sequence). This CDR3 contains 16 residues. V lost 8 bases and J lost 1, with 20 bases in between. The CDR3 region has the DNA TGTGCCAGCGGACTAAGCGGGGCAGTTTGGAACACTGAAGCTTTCTTT. It yields the protein CASGLSGAVWNTEAFF.

The V call is TRBV5-4, the J call TRBJ1-2, with TRBD1 matching over 8 bases. Germline V gene lookup returns CDR1 SGHNT and CDR2 YYREEE (reference sequence). J gave up 2 bases and V 2 bases, and 2 bases lay outside the gene matches. This CDR3 is built from 14 residues. CDR3 amino acids: CASSFTGGNYGYTF. The CDR3 DNA sequence: TGTGCCAGCAGCTTTACAGGGGGGAACTATGGCTACACCTTC. Full variable domain (remainder filled in from reference TRBV5-4 and TRBJ1-2): ETGVTQSPTHLIKTRGQQVTLRCSSQSGHNTVSWYQQALGQGPQFIFQYYREEENGRGNFPPRFSGLQFPNYSSELNVNALELDDSALYLCASSFTGGNYGYTFGSGTRLTVV.

V is TRBV4-1 and J is TRBJ1-5, with D hard to call. This CDR3 is built from 17 residues. In germline, CDR1 is MGHRA, CDR2 YSYEKL. The V gene lost 1 base and the J gene lost 1 base, with 14 bases spanning the gap. As DNA, the CDR3 is TGCGCCAGCAGCCAAGTGGCGAGGGAGAGGAGCAATCAGCCCCAGCATTTT. It translates to CASSQVARERSNQPQHF.

The chain joins TRBV6-5 to TRBJ1-1, with unresolved D. Per germline, CDR1 MNHEY and CDR2 SVGAGI. The CDR3 extends over 10 amino acids. Trimming pared 7 bases from V and 7 bases from J, leaving 7 bases between. The CDR3 coding sequence is TGTGCCAGCAAAACGGATGAAGCTTTCTTT. This translates into CASKTDEAFF.

J is TRBJ2-4 and V is TRBV28; D may correspond to TRBD1 or TRBD2 (6 bases each). The CDR3 spans 19 residues. V was shortened by 4 bases and J by 3 bases, with 25 bases between the two germline ends. In germline, CDR1 is MDHEN, CDR2 SYDVKM. CDR3: CASSSRLGGNSVGKNIQYF. CDR3 DNA: TGTGCCAGCAGTTCTCGACTGGGGGGCAACTCAGTTGGCAAAAACATTCAGTACTTC.

The chain has TRBV5-4 and TRBJ2-5, with D perhaps TRBD1 (6 bases). V lost 4 bases and J 3 bases, leaving 13 bases between the germline ends. The CDR3 totals 14 residues. The germline CDR1 and CDR2 sequences are SGHNT and YYREEE (reference sequence). Here the CDR3 reads CASSPRGPKETQYF. CDR3 bases: TGTGCCAGCAGCCCCAGGGGCCCGAAAGAGACCCAGTACTTC.

This clone was picked up a small number of times. The rearrangement uses TRBV24-1 and TRBJ2-1, with D uncertain. The germline V gene encodes CDR1 KGHDR and CDR2 SFDVKD. Trimming pared 1 base from V and 7 bases from J, leaving 13 bases between. The CDR3 runs to 15 residues. The DNA of the CDR3 is TGTGCCACCAGTGATTTCAAAAAGGGTTGGAATGAGCAGTTCTTC. It yields the protein CATSDFKKGWNEQFF.

This sequence joins TRBV4-1 and TRBJ1-2; 9 positions match TRBD1. The germline V gene encodes CDR1 MGHRA and CDR2 YSYEKL. The length of the CDR3 is 17 residues. With V trimmed by 4 bases and J by 2 bases, 11 bases remained unmatched. CDR3 loop: CASSRRTGVGENYGYTF. The CDR3 nucleotides are TGCGCCAGCAGCCGTCGGACAGGGGTTGGGGAGAACTATGGCTACACCTTC.

The J gene is TRBJ2-1, the V gene TRBV7-3, with 9 bases that match TRBD2. Germline CDR1 is SGHTA and CDR2 is FQGTGA. With 1 base clipped from V and 7 bases from J, the junction kept 14 bases outside the gene matches. This CDR3 has 18 residues. CDR3 bases: TGTGCCAGCAGCTTAAGGGGAATAGCGGGAGTCCGATCAAATGAGCAGTTCTTC. Translation gives CASSLRGIAGVRSNEQFF. Looking up the rest from reference TRBV7-3 and TRBJ2-1 gives the full variable domain: GAGVSQTPSNKVTEKGKYVELRCDPISGHTALYWYRQSLGQGPEFLIYFQGTGAADDSGLPNDRFFAVRPEGSVSTLKIQRTERGDSAVYLCASSLRGIAGVRSNEQFFGPGTRLTVL.

V gene TRBV5-1 combines with J gene TRBJ2-7; 7 bases line up with TRBD1. V lost 6 bases, J lost 1 base, and 7 bases stayed unmatched. This CDR3 contains 14 residues. The V gene's germline CDR1 is SGHRS and CDR2 YFSETQ. The CDR3 is CASKTGFGSYEQYF. The CDR3 bases are TGCGCCAGCAAGACAGGGTTTGGGTCCTACGAGCAGTACTTC.

This clone was observed a single time. The chain employs TRBV3-1 (or the pseudogene TRBV3-2) and TRBJ2-1, with D perhaps TRBD2 (6 bases). Looked up from germline, CDR1 is LGHDT and CDR2 is YNNKEL (reference sequence). The V gene lost 0 bases and the J gene lost 3 bases, with 6 bases spanning the gap. CDR3 length: 14 amino acids. CDR3 bases: TGTGCCAGCAGCCAAGAGACTAGCTACAATGAGCAGTTCTTC. As protein: CASSQETSYNEQFF.

The chain combines TRBV6-1 with TRBJ2-7, with D maybe TRBD2 (7 bases). Germline CDR1 MNHNS, CDR2 SASEGT. The V and J ends lost 1 base and 13 bases respectively, with 11 bases between them. This CDR3 contains 11 residues. CDR3 amino acids: CASSEGGGQYF. The CDR3 bases are TGTGCCAGCAGTGAAGGGGGGGGCCAATACTTC.

This rearrangement joins TRBV29-1 to TRBJ1-1; TRBD1 agrees at 7 bases. The CDR3 extends over 12 amino acids. Germline CDR1 is SQVTM and CDR2 is ANQGSEA. Germline trimming cut 4 bases from V and 4 bases from J; bases unmatched to any gene: 3. The CDR3 DNA reads as TGCAGCGTTGGGAGGGGGCGCACTGAAGCTTTCTTT. Its translation: CSVGRGRTEAFF.

This chain joins TRBV28 and TRBJ1-2, with a tentative D call TRBD1 (6 bases). V lost 3 bases to trimming and J lost 6 bases, with 23 bases between them. The CDR3 is made up of 17 amino acids. The germline CDR1 and CDR2 sequences are MDHEN and SYDVKM. CDR3 DNA: TGTGCCAGCAGTTTTACCCACCCAGGGGCTAGACTGGATGGCTACACCTTC. Protein sequence: CASSFTHPGARLDGYTF.

The chain employs TRBV2 and TRBJ1-2; tentatively, D is TRBD1 (5 bases). The CDR3 runs to 17 residues. Trimming cost V 3 bases and J 3 bases, with 20 bases left between them. Germline CDR1 is SNHLY and CDR2 is FYNNEI. The CDR3 reads CASSESPQAGAYYGYTF. CDR3 bases: TGTGCCAGCAGTGAGTCTCCCCAGGCCGGGGCCTACTATGGCTACACCTTC.

The CDR3 loop is CASSLGGAVNEQYF. The CDR3 nucleotides read TGTGCCAGCAGTTTGGGGGGCGCGGTGAACGAGCAGTACTTC. This chain links TRBV28 with TRBJ2-7; tentatively, D is TRBD1 or TRBD2 (6 bases each). This CDR3 spans 14 amino acids. V was trimmed by 3 bases and J by 5 bases, leaving 14 bases between them. Germline loops: CDR1 MDHEN, CDR2 SYDVKM. The full variable domain, completed using reference TRBV28 and TRBJ2-7, is DVKVTQSSRYLVKRTGEKVFLECVQDMDHENMFWYRQDPGLGLRLIYFSYDVKMKEKGDIPEGYSVSREKKERFSLILESASTNQTSMYLCASSLGGAVNEQYFGPGTRLTVT.

The J gene is TRBJ1-5, the V gene TRBV7-8; D remains unclear. V lost 3 bases to trimming and J lost 2 bases, with 14 bases between them. This CDR3 is 16 amino acids long. The germline CDR1 and CDR2 sequences are SGHVS and FQNEAQ. The CDR3 DNA is TGTGCCAGCAGCTTGGCACCTAGACCGGGCAATCAGCCCCAGCATTTT. It translates to CASSLAPRPGNQPQHF.

The chain combines TRBV3-1 (or the pseudogene TRBV3-2) with TRBJ2-7; 8 positions agree with TRBD1. Losses at the gene ends were 4 bases for V and 3 bases for J; bases not matched to a gene: 5. The CDR3 spans 14 residues. The germline V gene has CDR1 LGHDT and CDR2 YNNKEL (reference sequence). The CDR3 region has the DNA TGTGCCAGCAGCCTTGGACAGGGTGTCTACGAGCAGTACTTC. It encodes CASSLGQGVYEQYF.

This chain joins TRBV12-3 or TRBV12-4 and TRBJ1-4; D possibly corresponds to TRBD1 (6 bases). The ends were cut back, 10 bases at V and 8 bases at J, with 17 bases in the middle. CDR3 length: 13 residues. CDR3 coding DNA: TGTGCCACCCACAAGGACAGTGGGGAAAAACTGTTTTTT. It yields the protein CATHKDSGEKLFF.

This clone was picked up one time. The genes are TRBV19 and TRBJ1-4, with a possible D match to TRBD1 (5 bases). The V end lost 3 bases, the J end lost 0 bases, and 14 bases lay between the germline ends. The CDR3 covers 17 residues. Per the germline V gene, CDR1 is LNHDA and CDR2 is SQIVND (reference sequence). CDR3 DNA: TGTGCCAGTAGTATGGGCCGGGGGACCCCAACTAATGAAAAACTGTTTTTT. It yields the protein CASSMGRGTPTNEKLFF.

The chain couples TRBV30 to TRBJ2-3; 10 bases fit TRBD1. Germline V gives CDR1 GTSNPN, CDR2 SVGIG (reference sequence). The CDR3 runs to 13 residues. Germline trimming cut 0 bases from V and 9 bases from J; bases unmatched to any gene: 3. CDR3 sequence reads: CAWSVDRGRTQYF. CDR3 sequence (DNA): TGTGCCTGGAGTGTTGACAGGGGGCGGACGCAGTATTTT.

This clone was seen only a few times. The chain carries TRBV19 and TRBJ2-1; no firm D call. The CDR3 has 11 amino acids. Germline CDR1 reads LNHDA; CDR2 reads SQIVND (reference sequence). V was cut by 5 bases and J by 11 bases, with 10 bases left in between. The CDR3 loop is CASSYSIKQFF. Written as DNA, the CDR3 is TGTGCCAGTAGTTACTCTATCAAGCAGTTCTTC.

The chain couples TRBV28 to TRBJ1-1; the match to TRBD1 covers 8 bases. Germline assignment: CDR1 MDHEN and CDR2 SYDVKM. V was clipped by 6 bases and J by 5 bases; unmatched bases: 8. The CDR3 has 14 amino acids. The CDR3 DNA sequence: TGTGCCAGCAGAGAACAGGGGGGTGGTACTGAAGCTTTCTTT. This sequence encodes CASREQGGGTEAFF.

This chain joins TRBV27 and TRBJ1-5; D is unclear. The CDR3 sequence is 15 residues long. CDR1 is MNHEY and CDR2 is SMNVEV in the germline V gene (reference sequence). V shed 6 bases and J shed 5 bases, with 17 bases lying between them. CDR3 residues: CASSPREGWDQPQHF. DNA for the CDR3: TGTGCCAGCAGCCCACGGGAGGGATGGGATCAGCCCCAGCATTTT.

The V gene is TRBV12-3 or TRBV12-4, the J gene TRBJ1-1; D unresolved. V was shortened by 6 bases and J by 4 bases, with 9 bases between the two germline ends. There are 12 residues in the CDR3. The CDR3 coding sequence is TGTGCCAGCAGACTCCTAAGCACTGAAGCTTTCTTT. This codes for CASRLLSTEAFF.

In nucleotides, the CDR3 is TGTGCCAGCAGCACCCAAGTTTCTACCTACGAGCAGTACTTC. This gives the protein CASSTQVSTYEQYF. The rearrangement joins TRBV6-5 to TRBJ2-7, with D unresolved. The V gene lost 6 bases and the J gene lost 2 bases, with 14 bases spanning the gap. This CDR3 is built from 14 residues. Germline CDR1 is MNHEY and CDR2 is SVGAGI.

This clone was counted between two and nine times. The chain joins TRBV7-3 to TRBJ2-7; TRBD2 matches 11 bases. CDR1 SGHTA and CDR2 FQGTGA come from the germline V gene. This CDR3 region has 19 residues. V lost 5 bases to trimming and J lost 3 bases; unmatched junction nucleotides: 18. The CDR3 here is CASSLLAVGTSGKLYEQYF. In nucleotides, the CDR3 is TGTGCCAGCAGCCTCCTAGCGGTGGGGACTAGCGGAAAACTCTACGAGCAGTACTTC.

CDR3 in amino acids: CASSQNASRTEPEAFF. The CDR3, as DNA: TGTGCCAGCAGCCAAAACGCTTCTCGGACAGAACCTGAAGCTTTCTTT. The genes are TRBV7-7 and TRBJ1-1, with a tentative D call TRBD1 (6 bases). V was cut by 5 bases and J by 6 bases, with 22 bases left in between. The V gene's germline CDR1 is SSHAT and CDR2 FNYEAQ (reference sequence). The CDR3 loop spans 16 amino acids.

This chain links TRBV11-2 with TRBJ2-1; D is possibly TRBD1 (5 bases). Trimming took 0 bases from V and 12 from J, leaving 21 bases between them. This CDR3 comprises 16 residues. Looked up from germline, CDR1 is SGHAT and CDR2 is FQNNGV. CDR3 sequence: CASSLESDSLGLGQFF. In DNA, the CDR3 is TGTGCCAGCAGCTTAGAAAGCGACAGCCTCGGCCTTGGGCAGTTCTTC.